These 21 T cell receptor beta chains originate from one sample sequenced in a study of T cell repertoires in ileal Crohn's disease. The repertoire was sequenced with immunoSEQ multiplex PCR; TCRdb's copy has only in-frame clones and lacks some. The sample has about 15,000 clones; 88% are singletons. The material sequenced was ileal tissue. These receptors were taken from an adult with Crohn's disease.

CDR3 loop: CASSLRATGELFF. The CDR3 bases are TGTGCCAGCAGTTTGAGGGCCACCGGGGAGCTGTTTTTT. The V gene is TRBV28, the J gene TRBJ2-2, with D perhaps TRBD2 (5 bases). CDR1 and CDR2 from the germline V gene are MDHEN and SYDVKM. The CDR3 covers 13 residues. The V end lost 3 bases, the J end lost 4 bases, and 6 bases lay between the germline ends.

This clone was detected once. The rearrangement uses TRBV10-3 and TRBJ1-1, with TRBD1 identical over 9 bases. The trim removed 6 bases at V and 6 bases at J, leaving 8 bases unmatched. The germline gives CDR1 ENHRY, CDR2 SYGVKD. CDR3 length equals 14 residues. CDR3 residues: CAISGTGPGSEAFF. CDR3 nucleotides: TGTGCCATCAGCGGGACAGGGCCGGGCTCTGAAGCTTTCTTT.

The rearrangement joins TRBV5-1 to TRBJ1-1, with 11 bases aligning to TRBD1. The CDR3 loop spans 16 amino acids. Germline V gene data show CDR1 as SGHRS and CDR2 as YFSETQ. Germline trimming cut 4 bases from V and 7 bases from J; bases unmatched to any gene: 12. The CDR3 is CASSRSSGTGGNEAFF. CDR3 in DNA: TGCGCCAGCAGCCGGAGCTCCGGGACAGGGGGGAATGAAGCTTTCTTT. Full variable domain (missing parts from reference TRBV5-1 and TRBJ1-1): KAGVTQTPRYLIKTRGQQVTLSCSPISGHRSVSWYQQTPGQGLQFLFEYFSETQRNKGNFPGRFSGRQFSNSRSEMNVSTLELGDSALYLCASSRSSGTGGNEAFFGQGTRLTVV.

This clone was found a few times. This chain connects TRBV7-2 to TRBJ2-7, with D unclear. This CDR3 has 12 amino acids. Trimming took 3 bases from V and 7 from J, leaving 10 bases between them. Looked up from germline, CDR1 is SGHTA and CDR2 is FQGNSA. The CDR3 loop reads CASSFSKLEQYF. The CDR3 DNA reads TGTGCCAGCAGCTTTTCAAAACTGGAGCAGTACTTC.

The chain couples TRBV11-2 to TRBJ2-2; possibly TRBD2 for D (5 bases). Trimming took 1 base from V and 6 from J, leaving 9 bases between them. This CDR3 comprises 14 residues. Germline V lookup: CDR1 SGHAT, CDR2 FQNNGV. CDR3 nucleotides: TGTGCCAGCAGCTTAGTTCGGGAAGCCGGGGAGCTGTTTTTT. This gives the protein CASSLVREAGELFF.

The chain carries TRBV27 and TRBJ1-6; D unclear. This CDR3 has 17 amino acids. Germline V gives CDR1 MNHEY, CDR2 SMNVEV (reference sequence). The V end lost 0 bases, the J end lost 0 bases, and 9 bases lay between the germline ends. CDR3 DNA: TGTGCCAGCAGTTTATCGGCAGGCCTCTCCTATAATTCACCCCTCCACTTT. Translation: CASSLSAGLSYNSPLHF.

The V gene is TRBV6-1, the J gene TRBJ2-7; 10 bases align to TRBD1. V trimming: 4 bases; J trimming: 3 bases; junction bases outside the gene matches: 3. Germline assignment: CDR1 MNHNS and CDR2 SASEGT. This CDR3 has 14 residues. DNA for the CDR3: TGTGCCAGCAGTGCCGGGACAGGGGTCTACGAGCAGTACTTC. It is translated as CASSAGTGVYEQYF.

This clone is a singleton in its sample. The chain has TRBV5-1 and TRBJ2-2; D is undetermined. The CDR3 has 15 amino acids. Germline V gene data show CDR1 as SGHRS and CDR2 as YFSETQ. Trimming removed 6 bases from V and 0 bases from J, with 12 bases in between. The CDR3: CASITQEANTGELFF. The CDR3 DNA reads as TGCGCCAGCATCACTCAGGAAGCGAACACCGGGGAGCTGTTTTTT.

This sequence joins TRBV11-2 and TRBJ2-5; 9 bases match TRBD1. The CDR3 covers 16 residues. V lost 5 bases and J lost 5; bases outside the gene matches: 12. CDR1 SGHAT and CDR2 FQNNGV come from the germline V gene. CDR3 sequence: CASSPLFVGTGETQYF. In DNA form, the CDR3 reads TGTGCCAGCAGCCCCCTCTTTGTCGGGACAGGGGAGACCCAGTACTTC.

The chain has TRBV10-1 and TRBJ2-5; D is unclear. V was trimmed by 3 bases and J by 3 bases, leaving 11 bases between them. CDR1 and CDR2 (germline): WNHNN, SYGVQD (reference sequence). The CDR3 spans 14 residues. DNA for the CDR3: TGCGCCAGCAGTGAAGTCGTAAGAGAAGAGACCCAGTACTTC. It encodes CASSEVVREETQYF.

This chain joins TRBV10-1 and TRBJ2-5; TRBD1 might be the D (6 bases). V lost 6 bases and J lost 1, with 9 bases in between. The CDR3 has 13 residues. In germline, CDR1 is WNHNN, CDR2 SYGVQD (reference sequence). The CDR3 here is CASRGQTQETQYF. CDR3 nucleotides: TGCGCCAGCAGAGGACAGACCCAAGAGACCCAGTACTTC.

The chain's CDR3 is CASSLTIGGGGYTF. The DNA of the CDR3 is TGCGCCAGCAGCTTGACCATAGGGGGCGGAGGCTACACCTTC. This chain connects TRBV5-1 to TRBJ1-2; 7 nucleotides align to TRBD1. The V and J ends lost 1 base and 8 bases, in that order; junction bases with no gene match: 8. Germline assignment: CDR1 SGHRS and CDR2 YFSETQ. This CDR3 spans 14 amino acids.

V usage is TRBV18 and J usage is TRBJ1-5; D not resolved. The V and J ends lost 6 bases and 2 bases respectively, with 8 bases between them. The CDR3 extends over 13 amino acids. Germline CDR1 and CDR2: KGHSH and LQKENI. In DNA, the CDR3 is TGTGCCAGCTCCTTCGGGGGCAATCAGCCCCAGCATTTT. Translating it yields CASSFGGNQPQHF.

This rearrangement joins TRBV6-1 to TRBJ2-7; 9 bases agree with TRBD2. The germline gives CDR1 MNHNS, CDR2 SASEGT. V trimming: 5 bases; J trimming: 2 bases; junction bases outside the gene matches: 7. This CDR3 has 15 residues. The CDR3 DNA follows: TGTGCCAGCAGTCTAATAGCGGGAGCTCCCTACGAGCAGTACTTC. It is translated as CASSLIAGAPYEQYF.

The chain uses TRBV11-1 and TRBJ2-3, with D hard to call. The germline V gene has CDR1 SGHAT and CDR2 FQDESV (reference sequence). V was shortened by 2 bases and J by 6 bases, with 9 bases between the two germline ends. The CDR3 is 13 amino acids. CDR3 sequence reads: CASSLMSSDTQYF. Written as DNA, the CDR3 is TGTGCCAGCAGCTTAATGTCGTCCGATACGCAGTATTTT.

The chain is built from TRBV10-2 and TRBJ2-2; tentatively, D is TRBD2 (7 bases). The germline V and J ends were trimmed by 6 bases and 4 bases, with 18 bases remaining between them. The CDR3 is 16 amino acids. Germline V gene sequence: CDR1 WSHSY, CDR2 SAAADI. In DNA, the CDR3 is TGCGCCAGCAGCGGGGGGAGGGGGTTGAGCACCGGGGAGCTGTTTTTT. Translating it yields CASSGGRGLSTGELFF.

This clone was seen a handful of times. The CDR3 here is CASTPKGGLGELFF. In DNA form, the CDR3 reads TGTGCCAGCACCCCTAAAGGGGGTCTCGGGGAGCTGTTTTTT. J is TRBJ2-2 and V is TRBV7-9, with D maybe TRBD1 (6 bases). V gave up 7 bases and J gave up 7 bases, with 16 bases separating them. The CDR3 extends over 14 amino acids. Germline-derived CDR1 and CDR2 are SEHNR and FQNEAQ (reference sequence).

The count of this clone is one. The chain recombines TRBV27 with TRBJ2-7; maybe TRBD1 (6 bases). Trimming removed 4 bases at V and 7 bases at J, with 11 bases between. CDR1 is MNHEY and CDR2 is SMNVEV in the germline V gene (reference sequence). The CDR3 loop spans 12 amino acids. CDR3 sequence: CASSSRGREQYF. The CDR3 region has the DNA TGTGCCAGCAGTTCCAGGGGACGGGAGCAGTACTTC.

This clone was detected once. CDR3 protein: CASSLFRVESGNTIYF. The DNA of the CDR3 is TGTGCCAGCAGCTTGTTCAGGGTTGAATCTGGAAACACCATATATTTT. The chain joins TRBV5-5 to TRBJ1-3, with D possibly matching TRBD1 (5 bases). CDR1 and CDR2 (germline): SGHKS, YYEKEE (reference sequence). CDR3 length: 16 residues. V was pared by 1 base and J by 1 base, with 12 bases between.

The rearrangement joins TRBV7-9 to TRBJ1-2; TRBD1 aligns across 8 bases. Looked up from germline, CDR1 is SEHNR and CDR2 is FQNEAQ (reference sequence). The trim removed 1 base at V and 6 bases at J, leaving 1 base unmatched. This CDR3 comprises 13 residues. The CDR3 DNA sequence: TGTGCCAGCAGCTTAGTGACAGGGGATGGCTACACCTTC. Encoded protein: CASSLVTGDGYTF.

This clone was counted a few times. The rearrangement joins TRBV21-1 to TRBJ1-4; TRBD1, the table's D call, lacks a check against the DNA. TRBV21-1 is listed as a pseudogene. The CDR3 sequence is 16 residues long. Here the CDR3 reads CASRQYSGTGDEKLFF. CDR3 DNA: TGTGCCAGCAGACAATACTCCGGGACAGGGGATGAAAAACTGTTTTTT.